This TCR beta chain was profiled in a study of blood T cells in healthy people across ages. Overall study results and limits: More naive CD4+ cells and higher diversity marked long-lived donors relative to aged donors.

Trimming at V came to 6 bases and at J to 4 bases, leaving 8 bases not matched to a gene. The CDR3 totals 15 residues. The germline gives CDR1 MNHEY, CDR2 SVGAGI. Primers used in a second PCR of roughly 6 to 11 cycles were a sample-barcoded 5' primer and a J-beta primer mix. One entry per CDR3 protein results from TCRdb running MiXCR on the 5' RACE reads. Found here are approximately 790,000 distinct CDR3 sequences, approximately 59% of them singletons; the top ten hold 25% to 30%. The people who gave samples were healthy Caucasians from Russia, aged roughly 6 to 100. With regard to this clonotype: Its specificity is unknown.

The receptor comes from a man under 40 in good health. The J gene is TRBJ2-1, the V gene TRBV6-5; TRBD1 agrees at 8 bases. Sequenced input: blood. CDR3 in DNA: TGTGCCAGCAGAGCGAGGACAGGGTCGTACAATGAGCAGTTCTTC. It is translated as CASRARTGSYNEQFF.